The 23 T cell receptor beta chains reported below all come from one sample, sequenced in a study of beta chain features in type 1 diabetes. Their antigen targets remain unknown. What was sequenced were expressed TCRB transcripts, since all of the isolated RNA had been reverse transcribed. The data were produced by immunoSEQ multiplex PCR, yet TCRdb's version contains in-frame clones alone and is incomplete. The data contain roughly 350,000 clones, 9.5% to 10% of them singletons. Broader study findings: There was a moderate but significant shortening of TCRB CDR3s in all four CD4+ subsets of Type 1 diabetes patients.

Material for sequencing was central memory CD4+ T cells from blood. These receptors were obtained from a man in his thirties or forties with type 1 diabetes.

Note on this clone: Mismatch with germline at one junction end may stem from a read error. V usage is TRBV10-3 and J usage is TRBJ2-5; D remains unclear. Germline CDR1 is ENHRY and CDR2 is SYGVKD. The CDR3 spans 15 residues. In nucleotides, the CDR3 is TGTGCCAGCAGTGAAGCATGGACGAGACAAGAGACCCAGTACTTC. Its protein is CASSEAWTRQETQYF.

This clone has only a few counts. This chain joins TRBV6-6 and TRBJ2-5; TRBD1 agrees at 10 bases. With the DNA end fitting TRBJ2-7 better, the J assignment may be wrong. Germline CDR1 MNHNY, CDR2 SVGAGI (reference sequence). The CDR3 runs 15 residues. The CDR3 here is CASSPRQGAAYEQYF. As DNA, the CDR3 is TGTGCCAGCAGTCCTCGACAGGGGGCGGCCTACGAGCAGTACTTC.

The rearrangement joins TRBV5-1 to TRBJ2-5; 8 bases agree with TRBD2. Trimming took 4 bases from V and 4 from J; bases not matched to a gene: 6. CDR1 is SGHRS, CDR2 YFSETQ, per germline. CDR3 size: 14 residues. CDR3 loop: CASSAREVGETQYF. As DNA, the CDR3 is TGCGCCAGCAGCGCGCGGGAGGTCGGAGAGACCCAGTACTTC.

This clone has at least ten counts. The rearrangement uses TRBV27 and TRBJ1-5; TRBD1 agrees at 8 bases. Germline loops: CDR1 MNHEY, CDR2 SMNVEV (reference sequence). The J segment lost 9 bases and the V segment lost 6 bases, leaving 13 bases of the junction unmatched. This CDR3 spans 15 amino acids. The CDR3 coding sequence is TGTGCCAGCAGAGCAGGGACAGGAGATCAAGGGCCCCAGCATTTT. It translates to CASRAGTGDQGPQHF.

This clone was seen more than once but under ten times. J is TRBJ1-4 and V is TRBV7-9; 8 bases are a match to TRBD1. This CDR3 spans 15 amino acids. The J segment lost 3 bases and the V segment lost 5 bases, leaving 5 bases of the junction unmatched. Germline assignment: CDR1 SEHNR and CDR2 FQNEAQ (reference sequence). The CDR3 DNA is TGTGCCAGCAGCCCAGGACAGGGAGCTAATGAAAAACTGTTTTTT. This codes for CASSPGQGANEKLFF.

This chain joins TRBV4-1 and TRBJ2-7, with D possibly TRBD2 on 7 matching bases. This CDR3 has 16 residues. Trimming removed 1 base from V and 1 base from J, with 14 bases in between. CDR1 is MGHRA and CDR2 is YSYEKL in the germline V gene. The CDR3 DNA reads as TGCGCCAGCAGCCAAGTAAGGGGGGGAGCTTCCTACGAGCAGTACTTC. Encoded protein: CASSQVRGGASYEQYF.

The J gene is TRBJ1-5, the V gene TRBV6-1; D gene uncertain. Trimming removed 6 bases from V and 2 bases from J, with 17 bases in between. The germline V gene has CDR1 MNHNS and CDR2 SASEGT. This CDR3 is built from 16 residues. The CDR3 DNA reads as TGTGCCAGCAGCGAACGGCTTAGGGATGGCAATCAGCCCCAGCATTTT. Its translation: CASSERLRDGNQPQHF.

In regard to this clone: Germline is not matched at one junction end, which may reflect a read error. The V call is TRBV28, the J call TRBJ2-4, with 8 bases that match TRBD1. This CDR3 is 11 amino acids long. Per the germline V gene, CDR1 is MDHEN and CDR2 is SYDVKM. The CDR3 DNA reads TGTGCCAGCAGTTACCAGGGGGCGCCTGACTTC. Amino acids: CASSYQGAPDF.

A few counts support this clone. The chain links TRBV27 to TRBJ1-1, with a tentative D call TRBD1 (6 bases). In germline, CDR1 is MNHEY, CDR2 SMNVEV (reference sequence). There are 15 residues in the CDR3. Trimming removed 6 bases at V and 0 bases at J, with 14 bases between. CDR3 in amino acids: CASRVQGRMNTEAFF. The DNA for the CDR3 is TGTGCCAGCAGGGTACAGGGCCGGATGAACACTGAAGCTTTCTTT.

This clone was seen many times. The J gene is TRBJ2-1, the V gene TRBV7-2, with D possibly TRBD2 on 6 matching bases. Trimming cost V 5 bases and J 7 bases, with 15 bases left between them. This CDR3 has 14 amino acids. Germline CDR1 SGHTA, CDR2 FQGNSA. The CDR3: CASSPPGAGNEQFF. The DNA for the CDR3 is TGTGCCAGCAGCCCCCCCGGGGCGGGGAATGAGCAGTTCTTC.

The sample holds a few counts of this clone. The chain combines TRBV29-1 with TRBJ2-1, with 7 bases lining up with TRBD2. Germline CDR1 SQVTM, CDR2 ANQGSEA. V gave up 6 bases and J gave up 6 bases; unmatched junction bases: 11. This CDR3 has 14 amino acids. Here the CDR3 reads CSVDSREPRNEQFF. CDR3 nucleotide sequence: TGCAGCGTCGACTCGCGGGAGCCTCGCAATGAGCAGTTCTTC.

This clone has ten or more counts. The chain's CDR3 is CASSLYGSRETQYF. The CDR3, as DNA: TGCGCCAGCAGCTTGTATGGGAGTAGAGAGACCCAGTACTTC. This chain uses TRBV5-1 with TRBJ2-5; possibly TRBD2 for D (5 bases). CDR3 length: 14 residues. Trimming removed 1 base from V and 4 bases from J, with 11 bases in between. Germline V gene lookup returns CDR1 SGHRS and CDR2 YFSETQ.

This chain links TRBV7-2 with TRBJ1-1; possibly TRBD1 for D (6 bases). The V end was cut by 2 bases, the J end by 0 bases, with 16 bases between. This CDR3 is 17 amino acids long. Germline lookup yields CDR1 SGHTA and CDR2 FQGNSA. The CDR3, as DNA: TGTGCCAGCAGCTTATGGGGAGGGGGAGGCGTGAACACTGAAGCTTTCTTT. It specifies CASSLWGGGGVNTEAFF.

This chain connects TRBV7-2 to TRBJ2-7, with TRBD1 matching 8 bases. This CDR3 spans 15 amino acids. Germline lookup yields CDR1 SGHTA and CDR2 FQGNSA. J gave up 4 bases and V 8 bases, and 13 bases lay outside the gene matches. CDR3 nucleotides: TGTGCCAGCTCCACAAGGGTGGGACAGGTTTACGAGCAGTACTTC. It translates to CASSTRVGQVYEQYF.

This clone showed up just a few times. CDR3 sequence (DNA): TGTGCCAGCAGCTGGAGGACAGGTTCTAATCAGCCCCAGCATTTT. It yields the protein CASSWRTGSNQPQHF. The chain is built from TRBV7-2 and TRBJ1-5; 7 bases are shared with TRBD1. CDR3 length: 15 residues. Germline-derived CDR1 and CDR2 are SGHTA and FQGNSA. Losses at the gene ends were 4 bases for V and 4 bases for J; bases not matched to a gene: 7.

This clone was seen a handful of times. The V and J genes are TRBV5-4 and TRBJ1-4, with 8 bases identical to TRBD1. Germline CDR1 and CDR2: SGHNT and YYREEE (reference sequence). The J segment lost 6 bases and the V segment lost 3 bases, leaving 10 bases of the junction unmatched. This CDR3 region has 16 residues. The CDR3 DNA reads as TGTGCCAGCAGCTCAGACAGGGGTCTGAGGGATGAAAAACTGTTTTTT. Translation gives CASSSDRGLRDEKLFF.

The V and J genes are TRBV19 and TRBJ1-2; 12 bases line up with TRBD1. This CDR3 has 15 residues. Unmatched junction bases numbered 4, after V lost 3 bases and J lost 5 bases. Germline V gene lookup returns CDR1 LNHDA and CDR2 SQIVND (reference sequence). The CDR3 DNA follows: TGTGCCAGTAGTATGGCGGGACAGGGGGCGTATGGCTACACCTTC. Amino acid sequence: CASSMAGQGAYGYTF.

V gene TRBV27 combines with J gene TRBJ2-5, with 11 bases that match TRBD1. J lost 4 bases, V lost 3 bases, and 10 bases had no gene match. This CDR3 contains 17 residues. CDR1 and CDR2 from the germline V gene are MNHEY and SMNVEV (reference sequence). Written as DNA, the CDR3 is TGTGCCAGCAGTTTGTCGCCCCTCGGGACAGGGGGAGAGACCCAGTACTTC. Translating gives CASSLSPLGTGGETQYF.

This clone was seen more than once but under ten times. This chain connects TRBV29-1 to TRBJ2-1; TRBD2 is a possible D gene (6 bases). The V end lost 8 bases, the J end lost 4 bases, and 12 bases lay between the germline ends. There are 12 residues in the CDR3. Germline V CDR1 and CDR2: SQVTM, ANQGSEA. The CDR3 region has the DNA TGCAGCTGCGGGGAGGTTTACAATGAGCAGTTCTTC. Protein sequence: CSCGEVYNEQFF.

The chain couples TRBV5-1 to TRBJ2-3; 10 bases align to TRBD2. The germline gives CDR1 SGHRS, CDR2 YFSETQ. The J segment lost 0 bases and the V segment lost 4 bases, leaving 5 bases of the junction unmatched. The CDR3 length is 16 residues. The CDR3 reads CASSAGLAASTDTQYF. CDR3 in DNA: TGCGCCAGCAGCGCCGGACTAGCGGCTAGCACAGATACGCAGTATTTT.

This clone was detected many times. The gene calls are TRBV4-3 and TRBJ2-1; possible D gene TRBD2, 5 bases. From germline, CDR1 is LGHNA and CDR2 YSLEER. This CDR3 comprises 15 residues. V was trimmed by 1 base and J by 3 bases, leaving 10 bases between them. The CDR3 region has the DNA TGCGCCAGCAGCCAAGGGGCGGGTGACTACAATGAGCAGTTCTTC. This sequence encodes CASSQGAGDYNEQFF.

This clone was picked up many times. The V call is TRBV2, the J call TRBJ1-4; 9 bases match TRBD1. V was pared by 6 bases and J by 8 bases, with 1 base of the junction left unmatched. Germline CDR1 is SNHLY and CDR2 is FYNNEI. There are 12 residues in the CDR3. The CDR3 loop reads CASRGQGEKLFF. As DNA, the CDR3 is TGTGCCAGCAGGGGACAGGGAGAAAAACTGTTTTTT.

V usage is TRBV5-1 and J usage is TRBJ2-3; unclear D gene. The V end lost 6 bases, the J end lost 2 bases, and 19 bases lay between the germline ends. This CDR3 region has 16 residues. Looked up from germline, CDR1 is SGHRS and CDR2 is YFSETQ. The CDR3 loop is CASIDGANFLTDTQYF. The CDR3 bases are TGCGCCAGCATAGACGGAGCAAATTTCCTCACAGATACGCAGTATTTT.